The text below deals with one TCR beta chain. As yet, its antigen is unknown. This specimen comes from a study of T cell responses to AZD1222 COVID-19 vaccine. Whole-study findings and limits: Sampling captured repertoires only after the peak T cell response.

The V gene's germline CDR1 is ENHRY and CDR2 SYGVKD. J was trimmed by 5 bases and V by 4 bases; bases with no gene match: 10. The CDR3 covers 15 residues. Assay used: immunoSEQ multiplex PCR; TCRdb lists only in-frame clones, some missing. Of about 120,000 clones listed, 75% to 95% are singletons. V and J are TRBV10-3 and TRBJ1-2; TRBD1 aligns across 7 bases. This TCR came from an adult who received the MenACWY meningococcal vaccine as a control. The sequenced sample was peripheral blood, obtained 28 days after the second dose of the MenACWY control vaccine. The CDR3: CAISGSGTVNYGYTF. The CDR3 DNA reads TGTGCCATCAGTGGATCCGGGACAGTGAATTATGGCTACACCTTC.